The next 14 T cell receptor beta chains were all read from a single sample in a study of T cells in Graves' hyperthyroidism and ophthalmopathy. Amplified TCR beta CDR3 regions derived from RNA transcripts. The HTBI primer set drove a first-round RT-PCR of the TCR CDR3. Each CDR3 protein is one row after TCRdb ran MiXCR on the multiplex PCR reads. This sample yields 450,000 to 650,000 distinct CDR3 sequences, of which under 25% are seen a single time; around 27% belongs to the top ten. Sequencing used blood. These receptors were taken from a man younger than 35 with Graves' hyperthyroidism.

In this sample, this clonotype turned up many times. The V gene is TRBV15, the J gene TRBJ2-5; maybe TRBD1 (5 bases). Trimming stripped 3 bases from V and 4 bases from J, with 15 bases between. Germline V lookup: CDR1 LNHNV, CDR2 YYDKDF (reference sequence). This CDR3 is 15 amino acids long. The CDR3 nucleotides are TGTGCCACCAGCAGGGACACACAGAGACCAGAGACCCAGTACTTC. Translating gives CATSRDTQRPETQYF.

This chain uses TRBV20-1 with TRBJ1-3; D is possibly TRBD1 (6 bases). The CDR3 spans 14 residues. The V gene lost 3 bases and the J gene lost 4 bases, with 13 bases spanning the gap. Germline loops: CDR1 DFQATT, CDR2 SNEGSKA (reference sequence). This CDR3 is CSASGGGYGNTIYF. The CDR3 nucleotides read TGCAGTGCTAGTGGAGGGGGGTACGGAAACACCATATATTTT.

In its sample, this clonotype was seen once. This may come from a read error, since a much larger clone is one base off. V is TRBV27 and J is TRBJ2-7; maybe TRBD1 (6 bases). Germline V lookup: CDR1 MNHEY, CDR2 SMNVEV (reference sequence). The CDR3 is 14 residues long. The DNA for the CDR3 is TGTGCCAGCAGTTACCAGGGGTTCTCCTACGAGCAGGACTTC. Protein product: CASSYQGFSYEQDF.

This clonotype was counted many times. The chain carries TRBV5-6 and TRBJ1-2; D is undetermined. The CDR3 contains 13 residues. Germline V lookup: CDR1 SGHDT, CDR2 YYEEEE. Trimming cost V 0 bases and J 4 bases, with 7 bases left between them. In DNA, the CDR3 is TGTGCCAGCAGCTTGGAGACCACCTATGGCTACACCTTC. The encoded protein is CASSLETTYGYTF.

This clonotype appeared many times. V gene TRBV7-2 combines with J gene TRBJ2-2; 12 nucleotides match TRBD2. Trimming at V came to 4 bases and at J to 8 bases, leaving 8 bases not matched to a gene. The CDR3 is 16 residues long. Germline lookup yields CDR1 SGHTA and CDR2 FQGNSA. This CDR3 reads CASSSYGTSGSGELFF. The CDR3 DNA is TGTGCCAGCAGCTCCTATGGGACTAGCGGGTCGGGGGAGCTGTTTTTT.

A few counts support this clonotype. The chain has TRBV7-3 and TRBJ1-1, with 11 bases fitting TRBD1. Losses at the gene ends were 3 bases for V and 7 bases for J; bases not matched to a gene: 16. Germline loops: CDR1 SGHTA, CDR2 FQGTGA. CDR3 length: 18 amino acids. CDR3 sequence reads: CASSFRLLGQGAKGEAFF. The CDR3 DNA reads TGTGCCAGCAGCTTCCGGCTCCTTGGACAGGGGGCTAAGGGTGAAGCTTTCTTT. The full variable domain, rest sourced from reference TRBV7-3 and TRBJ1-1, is GAGVSQTPSNKVTEKGKYVELRCDPISGHTALYWYRQSLGQGPEFLIYFQGTGAADDSGLPNDRFFAVRPEGSVSTLKIQRTERGDSAVYLCASSFRLLGQGAKGEAFFGQGTRLTVV.

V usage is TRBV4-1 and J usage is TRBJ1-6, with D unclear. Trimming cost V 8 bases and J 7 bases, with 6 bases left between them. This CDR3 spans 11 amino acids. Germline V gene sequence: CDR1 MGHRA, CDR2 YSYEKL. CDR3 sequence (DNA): TGCGCCAGCGCGACCAATTCACCCCTCCACTTT. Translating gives CASATNSPLHF.

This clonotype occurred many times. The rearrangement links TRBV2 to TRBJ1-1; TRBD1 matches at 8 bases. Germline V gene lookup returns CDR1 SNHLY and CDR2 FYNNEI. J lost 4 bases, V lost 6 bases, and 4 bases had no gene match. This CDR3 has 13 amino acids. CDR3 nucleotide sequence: TGTGCCAGCAGGGGACAGGTATTCACTGAAGCTTTCTTT. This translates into CASRGQVFTEAFF.

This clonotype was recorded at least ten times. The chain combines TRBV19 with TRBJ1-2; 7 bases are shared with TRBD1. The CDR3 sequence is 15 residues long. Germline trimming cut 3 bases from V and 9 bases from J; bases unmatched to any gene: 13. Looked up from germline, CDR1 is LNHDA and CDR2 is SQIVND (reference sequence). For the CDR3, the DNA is TGTGCCAGTAGTATGACAGGGACGATAGACTTGAGCTACACCTTC. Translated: CASSMTGTIDLSYTF.

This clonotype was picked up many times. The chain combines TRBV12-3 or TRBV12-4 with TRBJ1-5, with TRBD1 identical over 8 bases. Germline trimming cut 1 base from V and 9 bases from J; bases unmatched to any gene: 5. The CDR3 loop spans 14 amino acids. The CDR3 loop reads CASSLVRGRRPQHF. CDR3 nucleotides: TGTGCCAGCAGTTTAGTCAGGGGGCGCCGGCCCCAGCATTTT.

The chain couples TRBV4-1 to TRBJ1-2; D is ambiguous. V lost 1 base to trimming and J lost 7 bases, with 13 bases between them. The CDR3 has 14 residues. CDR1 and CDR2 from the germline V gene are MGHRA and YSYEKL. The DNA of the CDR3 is TGCGCCAGCAGCCAAGTGATAGGGATTGGTGGCTACACCTTC. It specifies CASSQVIGIGGYTF.

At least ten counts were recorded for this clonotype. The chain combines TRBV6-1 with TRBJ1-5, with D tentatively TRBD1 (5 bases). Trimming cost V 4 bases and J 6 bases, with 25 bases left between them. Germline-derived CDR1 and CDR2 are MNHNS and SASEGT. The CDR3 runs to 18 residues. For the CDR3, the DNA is TGTGCCAGCAGTGTTAATGTGTTTTTGGGAGGGACGGGTCAGCCCCAGCATTTT. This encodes CASSVNVFLGGTGQPQHF.

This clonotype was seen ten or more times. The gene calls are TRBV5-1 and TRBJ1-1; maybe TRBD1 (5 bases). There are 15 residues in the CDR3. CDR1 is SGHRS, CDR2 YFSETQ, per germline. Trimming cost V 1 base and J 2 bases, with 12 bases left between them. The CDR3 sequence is CASSLSWGENTEAFF. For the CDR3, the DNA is TGCGCCAGCAGCTTGTCGTGGGGCGAAAACACTGAAGCTTTCTTT.

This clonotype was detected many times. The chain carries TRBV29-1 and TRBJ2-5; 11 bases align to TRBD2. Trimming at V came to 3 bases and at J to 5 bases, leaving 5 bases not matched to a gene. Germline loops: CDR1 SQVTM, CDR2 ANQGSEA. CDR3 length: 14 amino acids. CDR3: CSVDVAGGRETQYF. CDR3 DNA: TGCAGCGTTGACGTAGCGGGGGGGCGTGAGACCCAGTACTTC. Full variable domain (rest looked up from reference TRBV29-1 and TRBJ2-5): SAVISQKPSRDICQRGTSLTIQCQVDSQVTMMFWYRQQPGQSLTLIATANQGSEATYESGFVIDKFPISRPNLTFSTLTVSNMSPEDSSIYLCSVDVAGGRETQYFGPGTRLLVL.